The 2 T cell receptor beta chains given below trace back to one sample, sequenced in a study of Ad26.COV2.S vaccination and SARS-CoV-2 variants. Assay: immunoSEQ multiplex PCR; the TCRdb copy retains only in-frame clones and omits some. The sample has 200,000 to 300,000 clones, 88% seen once. Treatment indicated: about 20 received Ad26.COV2.S at low or high dose, single or two shots; roughly five received placebo; per-sample allocation not given. Material that was analyzed had been drawn on day 63 after the first vaccine or placebo injection. The specimen was peripheral blood, collected in a trial of Ad26.COV2.S vaccine versus placebo. Receptor source: a person aged 18-60 years who received the Ad26.COV2.S COVID-19 vaccine or a placebo.

The V call is TRBV10-1, the J call TRBJ2-7, with D possibly matching TRBD2 (9 bases). From germline, CDR1 is WNHNN and CDR2 SYGVQD (reference sequence). Trimming left V 4 bases short and J 3 bases short, with 16 bases between. CDR3 size: 15 residues. The DNA of the CDR3 is TGCGCCAGCAGTGGCGGGGGGGGACAGGTCTACGAGCAGTACTTC. Protein sequence: CASSGGGGQVYEQYF.

V and J are TRBV7-8 and TRBJ1-5, with D possibly matching TRBD1 (5 bases). The CDR3 is made up of 16 amino acids. Germline-derived CDR1 and CDR2 are SGHVS and FQNEAQ. Trimming shortened V by 1 base and J by 5 bases, and 15 bases separated the two germline ends. DNA for the CDR3: TGTGCCAGCAGCTTAGATGGGGGGGAGGGACATCAGCCCCAGCATTTT. It specifies CASSLDGGEGHQPQHF.